These 27 T cell receptor beta chains came from one sample sequenced in a study of beta chain features in type 1 diabetes. Study results and limitations: A moderate, significant TCRB CDR3 shortening appeared in type 1 diabetes across four CD4+ subsets.

The antigens for these receptors are not known. Expressed TCRB transcripts got sequenced, as all isolated RNA was reverse transcribed. Sequencing was performed with immunoSEQ multiplex PCR; in TCRdb, only in-frame clones are kept and a portion is missing. The profile covers more than 300,000 clones, with 8.5% to 10% appearing a single time and approximately 0.6% taken by the ten largest. The sequencing input was central memory CD4+ T cells from blood. The source is a man under 40 with type 1 diabetes.

V is TRBV6-6 and J is TRBJ2-5; tentative D call: TRBD1 (6 bases). Germline assignment: CDR1 MNHNY and CDR2 SVGAGI (reference sequence). There are 13 residues in the CDR3. V shed 8 bases and J shed 10 bases, with 20 bases lying between them. The CDR3 DNA follows: TGTGCCAGCGCCCCGGGACACGCTTTAAGCCAGTACTTC. It yields the protein CASAPGHALSQYF.

The rearrangement uses TRBV5-8 and TRBJ2-2; perhaps D is TRBD1 or TRBD2 (5 bases each). The germline CDR1 and CDR2 sequences are SGHTS and YDEGEE. The CDR3 contains 17 residues. Trimming removed 3 bases at V and 2 bases at J, with 17 bases between. DNA for the CDR3: TGTGCCAGCAGCTCGTTTACCGGGACGGACAACACCGGGGAGCTGTTTTTT. Translating gives CASSSFTGTDNTGELFF.

This clone was seen a handful of times. The V gene is TRBV9, the J gene TRBJ2-1, with D possibly called TRBD1 or TRBD2 (5 bases each). Germline V gene data show CDR1 as SGDLS and CDR2 as YYNGEE. V shed 3 bases and J shed 8 bases, with 18 bases lying between them. The CDR3 is 15 residues long. The CDR3 DNA sequence: TGTGCCAGCAGCGGGGGACCACGAGGAGGCGATGAGCAGTTCTTC. It codes for CASSGGPRGGDEQFF.

This clone came up a few times. The V and J genes are TRBV29-1 and TRBJ1-2, with D tentatively TRBD1 (6 bases). The V and J ends lost 6 bases and 4 bases respectively, with 15 bases between them. The CDR3 has 13 amino acids. CDR1 and CDR2 from the germline V gene are SQVTM and ANQGSEA. The CDR3: CSVEKQGLYGYTF. The CDR3 coding sequence is TGCAGCGTCGAAAAGCAGGGGCTCTATGGCTACACCTTC.

This clone has more than one count but fewer than ten. This chain connects TRBV19 to TRBJ2-1; 7 bases are shared with TRBD2. This CDR3 is built from 17 residues. Unmatched junction bases numbered 13, after V lost 4 bases and J lost 4 bases. From germline, CDR1 is LNHDA and CDR2 SQIVND (reference sequence). CDR3 loop: CASSTPRASGGYNEQFF. CDR3 DNA: TGTGCCAGTAGTACCCCGCGGGCTAGCGGAGGATACAATGAGCAGTTCTTC.

A few counts support this clone. This rearrangement joins TRBV27 to TRBJ2-1; D gene ambiguous. The V end was cut by 6 bases, the J end by 0 bases, with 18 bases between. Germline CDR1 is MNHEY and CDR2 is SMNVEV (reference sequence). The CDR3 is made up of 17 amino acids. The CDR3 loop reads CASSLTLGWGSYNEQFF. In nucleotides, the CDR3 is TGTGCCAGCAGCCTAACGTTAGGGTGGGGCTCCTACAATGAGCAGTTCTTC.

This clone was picked up a small number of times. V is TRBV5-6 and J is TRBJ2-2; 7 bases line up with TRBD2. The junction had 6 bases not matched to a gene; V was cut back by 1 base and J by 3 bases. Per germline, CDR1 SGHDT and CDR2 YYEEEE. The CDR3 is 16 amino acids. CDR3 sequence (DNA): TGTGCCAGCAGCTTGTACGGGGAGGGTGACACCGGGGAGCTGTTTTTT. This codes for CASSLYGEGDTGELFF. Filled out from reference TRBV5-6 and TRBJ2-2, the complete variable domain reads DAGVTQSPTHLIKTRGQQVTLRCSPKSGHDTVSWYQQALGQGPQFIFQYYEEEERQRGNFPDRFSGHQFPNYSSELNVNALLLGDSALYLCASSLYGEGDTGELFFGEGSRLTVL.

The chain uses TRBV7-6 and TRBJ2-5; TRBD1 aligns across 7 bases. CDR1 is SGHVS and CDR2 is FNYEAQ in the germline V gene. Germline trimming cut 5 bases from V and 10 bases from J; bases unmatched to any gene: 10. This CDR3 has 13 amino acids. The CDR3 loop reads CASSPGQVEVQYF. CDR3 in DNA: TGTGCCAGCAGCCCAGGACAGGTCGAGGTCCAGTACTTC.

The V gene is TRBV28, the J gene TRBJ2-3; 11 nucleotides match TRBD2. Germline trimming cut 9 bases from V and 5 bases from J; bases unmatched to any gene: 13. Per germline, CDR1 MDHEN and CDR2 SYDVKM. This CDR3 spans 16 amino acids. The CDR3 DNA reads as TGTGCCAGTTCAAGAGGGGTAGCGGGAGGGGGAGATACGCAGTATTTT. Its protein is CASSRGVAGGGDTQYF. Supplemented by reference TRBV28 and TRBJ2-3, the full variable domain reads DVKVTQSSRYLVKRTGEKVFLECVQDMDHENMFWYRQDPGLGLRLIYFSYDVKMKEKGDIPEGYSVSREKKERFSLILESASTNQTSMYLCASSRGVAGGGDTQYFGPGTRLTVL.

This clone was picked up a small number of times. In nucleotides, the CDR3 is TGTGCCAGCAGCTTAGGAGGGGTTGGATATCAGGGGCCCCAGCATTTT. Residues: CASSLGGVGYQGPQHF. V and J are TRBV7-9 and TRBJ1-5; D possibly corresponds to TRBD1 (5 bases). The CDR3 totals 16 residues. The V end was cut by 1 base, the J end by 9 bases, with 19 bases between. Germline CDR1 SEHNR, CDR2 FQNEAQ (reference sequence). Supplemented by reference TRBV7-9 and TRBJ1-5, the full variable domain reads DTGVSQNPRHKITKRGQNVTFRCDPISEHNRLYWYRQTLGQGPEFLTYFQNEAQLEKSRLLSDRFSAERPKGSFSTLEIQRTEQGDSAMYLCASSLGGVGYQGPQHFGDGTRLSIL.

This rearrangement joins TRBV9 to TRBJ2-2, with TRBD1 matching over 8 bases. V lost 4 bases to trimming and J lost 5 bases; unmatched junction nucleotides: 7. This CDR3 is built from 15 residues. The germline gives CDR1 SGDLS, CDR2 YYNGEE. The CDR3 DNA is TGTGCCAGCAGCCAGCAGGGGGCCCCGACCGGGGAGCTGTTTTTT. It is translated as CASSQQGAPTGELFF.

V is TRBV5-1 and J is TRBJ1-5; 8 bases match TRBD1. This CDR3 region has 15 residues. Looked up from germline, CDR1 is SGHRS and CDR2 is YFSETQ. V lost 1 base to trimming and J lost 3 bases; unmatched junction nucleotides: 3. The CDR3 nucleotides are TGCGCCAGCAGCTTGATGGGACAGGACAATCAGCCCCAGCATTTT. Its translation is CASSLMGQDNQPQHF.

The CDR3 sequence is CAWSGTGRAFF. Here the CDR3 DNA reads TGTGCCTGGAGTGGGACAGGGAGGGCTTTCTTT. V usage is TRBV30 and J usage is TRBJ1-1; 8 bases match TRBD1. CDR3 size: 11 residues. CDR1 is GTSNPN and CDR2 is SVGIG in the germline V gene (reference sequence). Trimming cost V 1 base and J 11 bases; bases outside gene matches: 3.

This clone appeared a few times. The chain links TRBV7-9 to TRBJ2-2; no firm D call. Per germline, CDR1 SEHNR and CDR2 FQNEAQ (reference sequence). With 3 bases removed from V and 1 base from J, the gap between germline ends came to 6 bases. The CDR3 loop spans 14 amino acids. CDR3 nucleotide sequence: TGTGCCAGCAGCTTTAAACGGAACACCGGGGAGCTGTTTTTT. Protein product: CASSFKRNTGELFF.

The J gene is TRBJ2-2, the V gene TRBV7-7; the D gene is possibly TRBD2 (6 bases). V lost 2 bases to trimming and J lost 6 bases, with 16 bases between them. This CDR3 comprises 16 residues. The V gene's germline CDR1 is SSHAT and CDR2 FNYEAQ (reference sequence). CDR3 region: CASSLIPGTGAGELFF. CDR3 sequence (DNA): TGTGCCAGCAGCTTAATCCCCGGGACGGGAGCCGGGGAGCTGTTTTTT.

This clone was detected many times. The V call is TRBV2, the J call TRBJ2-3, with D uncertain. V was clipped by 3 bases and J by 2 bases, with 18 bases between them. CDR3 length: 17 amino acids. Germline CDR1 reads SNHLY; CDR2 reads FYNNEI. The CDR3 reads CASSERPGSAYTDTQYF. In DNA, the CDR3 is TGTGCCAGCAGTGAGAGGCCAGGTTCGGCCTACACAGATACGCAGTATTTT.

This clone was found a few times. The gene calls are TRBV6-5 and TRBJ1-1, with D unclear. V was cut by 3 bases and J by 2 bases, with 7 bases left in between. Germline V lookup: CDR1 MNHEY, CDR2 SVGAGI. This CDR3 has 13 amino acids. CDR3 sequence reads: CASSYNSNTEAFF. CDR3 DNA sequence: TGTGCCAGCAGTTATAACAGCAACACTGAAGCTTTCTTT.

This clone has more than one count but fewer than ten. This chain links TRBV7-9 with TRBJ1-6; D is undetermined. This CDR3 region has 17 residues. Germline V gene lookup returns CDR1 SEHNR and CDR2 FQNEAQ (reference sequence). V lost 1 base, J lost 9 bases, and 19 bases lay in between. The CDR3 here is CASSLDRFSGNSSPLHF. The CDR3 bases are TGTGCCAGCAGCTTAGATCGGTTCTCGGGGAACAGTTCACCCCTCCACTTT.

This rearrangement joins TRBV5-1 to TRBJ1-5; 9 bases match TRBD1. The CDR3 spans 15 residues. J gave up 5 bases and V 2 bases, and 5 bases lay outside the gene matches. Germline V lookup: CDR1 SGHRS, CDR2 YFSETQ. The CDR3 reads CASSLRGQGDQPQHF. The CDR3 nucleotides are TGCGCCAGCAGCTTACGGGGACAGGGCGATCAGCCCCAGCATTTT.

The chain links TRBV28 to TRBJ1-5, with 8 bases aligning to TRBD1. The V gene end was trimmed by 4 bases and the J gene end by 5 bases; junction bases not matched to a gene: 7. This CDR3 has 15 amino acids. CDR1 is MDHEN, CDR2 SYDVKM, per germline. The CDR3 sequence is CASSYNQGAYQPQHF. CDR3 DNA: TGTGCCAGCAGTTACAACCAGGGGGCGTATCAGCCCCAGCATTTT.

The genes are TRBV10-3 and TRBJ2-7; TRBD1 is a possible D gene (5 bases). CDR1 and CDR2 from the germline V gene are ENHRY and SYGVKD. The CDR3 runs to 12 residues. V was cut by 10 bases and J by 4 bases, with 14 bases left in between. The CDR3 DNA reads TGTGCCAGCAGGGCGCCAGAATACGAGCAGTACTTC. This translates into CASRAPEYEQYF.

The CDR3 region has the DNA TGTGCCAGCAGCTCTGCGTATAGCAATCAGCCCCAGCATTTT. Its protein product is CASSSAYSNQPQHF. The chain couples TRBV7-3 to TRBJ1-5; D unresolved. V was trimmed by 4 bases and J by 0 bases, leaving 7 bases between them. In germline, CDR1 is SGHTA, CDR2 FQGTGA. The CDR3 contains 14 residues.

Regarding this clone: This sample includes further DNA sequences coding for the same CDR3. V and J are TRBV4-1 and TRBJ2-7, with 9 positions matching TRBD1. The J segment lost 0 bases and the V segment lost 4 bases, leaving 4 bases of the junction unmatched. Per the germline V gene, CDR1 is MGHRA and CDR2 is YSYEKL. This CDR3 spans 15 amino acids. CDR3 nucleotide sequence: TGCGCCAGCAGCCGGGGACAGGGAGGCTCCTACGAGCAGTACTTC. The encoded protein is CASSRGQGGSYEQYF.

The rearrangement links TRBV19 to TRBJ2-2; 7 bases map to TRBD1. J gave up 0 bases and V 3 bases, and 22 bases lay outside the gene matches. Germline values: CDR1 LNHDA, CDR2 SQIVND (reference sequence). This CDR3 is built from 22 residues. CDR3 sequence: CASSIENRGLLVVNSNTGELFF. Written as DNA, the CDR3 is TGTGCCAGTAGTATCGAGAACAGGGGTCTTTTGGTAGTAAATTCGAACACCGGGGAGCTGTTTTTT. Complete variable domain (other parts from reference TRBV19 and TRBJ2-2): DGGITQSPKYLFRKEGQNVTLSCEQNLNHDAMYWYRQDPGQGLRLIYYSQIVNDFQKGDIAEGYSVSREKKESFPLTVTSAQKNPTAFYLCASSIENRGLLVVNSNTGELFFGEGSRLTVL.

The CDR3 spells CASSLARDGYTF. The CDR3 nucleotides read TGTGCCAGCAGCTTAGCCAGGGATGGCTACACCTTC. The chain couples TRBV7-9 to TRBJ1-2; D is perhaps TRBD1 (5 bases). Trimming took 0 bases from V and 6 from J, leaving 5 bases between them. The germline V gene has CDR1 SEHNR and CDR2 FQNEAQ (reference sequence). The length of the CDR3 is 12 residues.

This clone turned up a few times. The chain carries TRBV30 and TRBJ2-7; D possibly uses TRBD1 or TRBD2 (5 bases each). The CDR3 totals 13 residues. V dropped 2 bases and J dropped 2 bases, with 10 bases sitting between them. Per germline, CDR1 GTSNPN and CDR2 SVGIG (reference sequence). The CDR3 DNA reads as TGTGCCTGGAGTAGGGGAGATCCCTACGAGCAGTACTTC. This encodes CAWSRGDPYEQYF.

The chain has TRBV5-1 and TRBJ1-4; tentative D call: TRBD1 (5 bases). CDR3 length equals 16 residues. Germline CDR1 reads SGHRS; CDR2 reads YFSETQ. Trimming cost V 4 bases and J 0 bases, with 13 bases left between them. Here the CDR3 reads CASSPYSQATNEKLFF. The CDR3 DNA follows: TGCGCCAGCAGCCCATATTCACAGGCAACTAATGAAAAACTGTTTTTT.